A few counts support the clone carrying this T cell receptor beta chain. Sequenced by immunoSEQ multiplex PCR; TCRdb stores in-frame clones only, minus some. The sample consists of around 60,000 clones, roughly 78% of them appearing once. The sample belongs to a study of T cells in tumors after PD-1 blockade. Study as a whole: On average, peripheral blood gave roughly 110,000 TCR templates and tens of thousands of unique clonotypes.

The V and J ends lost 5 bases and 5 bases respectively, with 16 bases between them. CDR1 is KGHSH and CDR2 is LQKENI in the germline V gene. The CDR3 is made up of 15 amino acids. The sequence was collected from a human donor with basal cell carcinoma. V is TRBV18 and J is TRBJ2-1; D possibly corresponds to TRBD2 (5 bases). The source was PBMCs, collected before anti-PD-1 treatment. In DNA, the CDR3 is TGTGCCAGCTCAAGGGCGACGAGGGTTGACAATGAGCAGTTCTTC. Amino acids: CASSRATRVDNEQFF.